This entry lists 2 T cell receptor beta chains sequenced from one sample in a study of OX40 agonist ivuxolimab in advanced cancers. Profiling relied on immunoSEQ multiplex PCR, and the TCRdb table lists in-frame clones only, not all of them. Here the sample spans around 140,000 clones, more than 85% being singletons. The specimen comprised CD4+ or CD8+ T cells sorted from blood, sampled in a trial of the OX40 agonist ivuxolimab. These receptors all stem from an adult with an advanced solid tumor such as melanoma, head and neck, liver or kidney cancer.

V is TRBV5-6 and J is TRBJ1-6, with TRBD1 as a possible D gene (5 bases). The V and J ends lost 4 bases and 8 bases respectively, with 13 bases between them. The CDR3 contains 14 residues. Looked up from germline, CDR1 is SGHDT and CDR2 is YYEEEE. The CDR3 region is CASSRGTGDSPLHF. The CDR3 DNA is TGTGCCAGCAGCCGCGGGACTGGGGATTCACCCCTCCACTTT.

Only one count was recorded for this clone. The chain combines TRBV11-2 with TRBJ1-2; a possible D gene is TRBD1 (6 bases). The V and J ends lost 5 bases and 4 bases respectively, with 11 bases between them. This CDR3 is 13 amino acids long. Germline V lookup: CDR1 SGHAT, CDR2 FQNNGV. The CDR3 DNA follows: TGTGCCAGCAGCCCTATGGACAGCTATGGCTACACCTTC. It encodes CASSPMDSYGYTF.